The T cell receptor (beta chain) under discussion was sequenced for a study of blood T cell repertoires in COVID-19. Turning to the study itself: From T cells, B-cell-depleted T cells, or PBMCs came the material, which was cDNA or gDNA.

Profiled with immunoSEQ multiplex PCR; TCRdb holds only in-frame clones, not every one. The table records 80,000 to 100,000 clones, 75% to 85% of them present only once. CDR3 size: 16 residues. V lost 3 bases, J lost 7 bases, and 20 bases lay in between. CDR1 and CDR2 (germline): KGHDR, SFDVKD. Sequencing input: peripheral blood. V and J are TRBV24-1 and TRBJ2-5; D unresolved. The TCR originated in a man between 65 and 85 years old with acute or convalescent COVID-19. The CDR3 bases are TGTGCCACCAGTGATAAAGTATCCCCCCAAAGAGGGACCCAGTACTTC. It is translated as CATSDKVSPQRGTQYF.